The clone carrying this T cell receptor beta chain was seen only once. Stated time point: pre-reinfection, 55 to 20 weeks before reinfection detection. No in vitro expansion preceded TCR sequencing of the sorted cells. This sample is drawn from a study of memory CD8 T cells in hepatitis C reinfection. Germline V CDR1 and CDR2: MNHNY, SVGAGI (reference sequence). This CDR3 is 15 amino acids long. V lost 6 bases and J lost 3, with 17 bases in between. The protocol was immunoSEQ multiplex PCR, while the TCRdb copy is restricted to in-frame clones and leaves out a portion. The table has just over 50,000 clones, approximately 89% seen once.

This TCR was recovered from a man aged 18 to 30 with hepatitis C virus infection. The source material was naive CD8+ T cells sorted from blood. The chain combines TRBV6-6 with TRBJ1-2, with a possible D match to TRBD1 (5 bases). CDR3 sequence reads: CASRQNTGAHYGYTF. DNA for the CDR3: TGTGCCAGCAGACAAAATACAGGTGCCCACTATGGCTACACCTTC.